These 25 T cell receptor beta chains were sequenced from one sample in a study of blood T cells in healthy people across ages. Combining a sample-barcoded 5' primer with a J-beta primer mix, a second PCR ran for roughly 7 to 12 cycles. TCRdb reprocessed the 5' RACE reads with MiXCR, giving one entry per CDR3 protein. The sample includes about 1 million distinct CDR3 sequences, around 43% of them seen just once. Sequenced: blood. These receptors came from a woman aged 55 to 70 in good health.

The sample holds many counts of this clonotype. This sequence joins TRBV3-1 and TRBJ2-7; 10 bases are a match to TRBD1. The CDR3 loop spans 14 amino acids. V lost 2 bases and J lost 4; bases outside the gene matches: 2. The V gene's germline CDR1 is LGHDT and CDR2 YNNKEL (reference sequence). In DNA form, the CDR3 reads TGTGCCAGCAGCCAATGGACAGGGGGGTACGAGCAGTACTTC. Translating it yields CASSQWTGGYEQYF.

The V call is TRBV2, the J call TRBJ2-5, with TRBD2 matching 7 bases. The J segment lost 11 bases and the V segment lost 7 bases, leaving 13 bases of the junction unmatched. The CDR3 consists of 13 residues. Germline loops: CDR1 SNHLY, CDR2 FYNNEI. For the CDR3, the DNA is TGTGCCAGCAATTCGGGACTACACAATGAGCAGTACTTC. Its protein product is CASNSGLHNEQYF.

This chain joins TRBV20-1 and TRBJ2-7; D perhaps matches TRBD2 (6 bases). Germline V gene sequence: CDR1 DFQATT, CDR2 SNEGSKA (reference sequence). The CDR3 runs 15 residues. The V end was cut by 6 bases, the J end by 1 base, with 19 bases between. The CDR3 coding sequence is TGCAGTGCCACCTTGGGACTCGTTAGGTCCTACGAGCAGTACTTC. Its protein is CSATLGLVRSYEQYF.

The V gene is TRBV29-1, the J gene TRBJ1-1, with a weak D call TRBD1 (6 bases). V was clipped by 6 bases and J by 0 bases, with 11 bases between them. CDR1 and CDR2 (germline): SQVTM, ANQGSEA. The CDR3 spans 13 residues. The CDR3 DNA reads TGCAGCGTGGAGGGGGAAATGAACACTGAAGCTTTCTTT. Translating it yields CSVEGEMNTEAFF.

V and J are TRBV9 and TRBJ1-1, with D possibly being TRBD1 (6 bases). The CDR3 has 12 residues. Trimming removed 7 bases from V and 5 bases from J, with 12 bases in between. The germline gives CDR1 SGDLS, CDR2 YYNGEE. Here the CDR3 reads CASGGGGTEAFF. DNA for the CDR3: TGTGCCAGCGGGGGGGGCGGGACTGAAGCTTTCTTT.

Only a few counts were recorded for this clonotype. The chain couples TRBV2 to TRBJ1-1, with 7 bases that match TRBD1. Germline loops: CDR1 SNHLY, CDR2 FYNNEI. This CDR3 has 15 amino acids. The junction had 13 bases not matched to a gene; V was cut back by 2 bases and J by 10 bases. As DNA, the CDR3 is TGTGCCAGCAGTGAACAGGCCGGGCAGGGGGTGGGAGCTTTCTTT. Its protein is CASSEQAGQGVGAFF.

CDR3 region: CASSPSLYEQYF. The CDR3 DNA follows: TGTGCCAGCAGCCCCTCATTGTACGAGCAGTACTTC. The gene calls are TRBV27 and TRBJ2-7; D unclear. V lost 6 bases and J 4 bases, leaving 10 bases between the germline ends. CDR3 length equals 12 residues. CDR1 and CDR2 from the germline V gene are MNHEY and SMNVEV (reference sequence).

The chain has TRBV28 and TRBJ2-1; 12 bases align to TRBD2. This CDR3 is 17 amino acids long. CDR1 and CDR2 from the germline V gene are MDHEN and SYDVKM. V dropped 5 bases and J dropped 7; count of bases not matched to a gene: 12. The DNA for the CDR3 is TGTGCCAGCAGTACCCAGAAAGGACTAGCGGGACGGAATGAGCAGTTCTTC. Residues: CASSTQKGLAGRNEQFF.

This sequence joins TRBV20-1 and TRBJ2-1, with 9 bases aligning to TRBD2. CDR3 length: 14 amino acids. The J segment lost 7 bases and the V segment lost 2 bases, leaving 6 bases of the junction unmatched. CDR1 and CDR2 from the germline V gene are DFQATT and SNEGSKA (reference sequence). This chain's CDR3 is CSARWREGRNEQFF. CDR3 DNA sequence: TGCAGTGCTAGATGGCGGGAGGGCCGGAATGAGCAGTTCTTC.

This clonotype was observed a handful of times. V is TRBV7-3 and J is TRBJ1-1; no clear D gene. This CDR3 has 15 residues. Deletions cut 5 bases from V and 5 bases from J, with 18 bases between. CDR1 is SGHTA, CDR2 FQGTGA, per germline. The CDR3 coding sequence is TGTGCCAGCAGCCAAACCGGCGGCTTCGGGACTGAAGCTTTCTTT. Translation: CASSQTGGFGTEAFF.

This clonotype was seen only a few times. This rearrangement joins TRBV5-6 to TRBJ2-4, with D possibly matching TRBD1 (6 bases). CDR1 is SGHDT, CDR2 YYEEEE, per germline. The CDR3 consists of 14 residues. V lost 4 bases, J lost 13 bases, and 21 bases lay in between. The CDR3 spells CASSRDIEWGQQYF. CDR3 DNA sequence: TGTGCCAGCAGCCGGGACATTGAATGGGGGCAGCAGTACTTC.

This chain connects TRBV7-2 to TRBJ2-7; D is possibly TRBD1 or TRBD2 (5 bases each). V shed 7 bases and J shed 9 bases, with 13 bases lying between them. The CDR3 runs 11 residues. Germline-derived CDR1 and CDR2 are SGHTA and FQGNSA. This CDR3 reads CASTSRGGQYF. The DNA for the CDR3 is TGTGCCAGCACCTCTCGGGGCGGGCAGTACTTC.

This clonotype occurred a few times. The CDR3 reads CASSFRGGAIEQFF. The CDR3 DNA follows: TGTGCCAGCAGTTTCCGCGGGGGAGCCATAGAACAGTTCTTC. The V and J genes are TRBV12-3 or TRBV12-4 and TRBJ2-1, with 7 bases that match TRBD2. Losses at the gene ends were 3 bases for V and 13 bases for J; bases not matched to a gene: 12. The CDR3 runs 14 residues.

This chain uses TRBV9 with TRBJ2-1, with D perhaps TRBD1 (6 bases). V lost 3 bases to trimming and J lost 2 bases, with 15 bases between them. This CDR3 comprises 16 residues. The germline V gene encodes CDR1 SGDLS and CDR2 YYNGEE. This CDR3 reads CASSALWGQPYNEQFF. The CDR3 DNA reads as TGTGCCAGCAGCGCGTTGTGGGGACAACCCTACAATGAGCAGTTCTTC. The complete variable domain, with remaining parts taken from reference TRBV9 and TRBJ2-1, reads DSGVTQTPKHLITATGQRVTLRCSPRSGDLSVYWYQQSLDQGLQFLIQYYNGEERAKGNILERFSAQQFPDLHSELNLSSLELGDSALYFCASSALWGQPYNEQFFGPGTRLTVL.

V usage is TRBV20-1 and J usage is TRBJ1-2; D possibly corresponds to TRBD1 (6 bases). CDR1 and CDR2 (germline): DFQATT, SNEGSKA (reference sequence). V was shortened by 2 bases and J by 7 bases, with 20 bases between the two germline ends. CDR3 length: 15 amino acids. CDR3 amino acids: CSARSLGAGTGGYTF. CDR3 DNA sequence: TGCAGTGCTAGAAGTCTGGGGGCGGGGACTGGTGGCTACACCTTC.

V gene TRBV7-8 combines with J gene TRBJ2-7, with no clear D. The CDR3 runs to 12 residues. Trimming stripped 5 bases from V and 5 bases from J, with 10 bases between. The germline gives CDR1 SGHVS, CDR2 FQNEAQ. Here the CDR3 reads CASSQKRDEQYF. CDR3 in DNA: TGTGCCAGCAGCCAAAAACGGGACGAGCAGTACTTC.

The chain's CDR3 is CASSLRTSGHHRDTQYF. The CDR3 coding sequence is TGTGCCAGCAGCTTGCGGACTAGCGGACACCACAGAGATACGCAGTATTTT. The rearrangement links TRBV5-4 to TRBJ2-3, with 10 bases fitting TRBD2. J gave up 5 bases and V 1 base, and 10 bases lay outside the gene matches. This CDR3 comprises 17 residues. Germline CDR1 SGHNT, CDR2 YYREEE (reference sequence).

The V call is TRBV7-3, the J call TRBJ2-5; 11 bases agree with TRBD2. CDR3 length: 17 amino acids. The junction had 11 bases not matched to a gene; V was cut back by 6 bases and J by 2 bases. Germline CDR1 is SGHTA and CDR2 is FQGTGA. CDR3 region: CASSPGGGTSGQETQYF. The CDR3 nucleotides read TGTGCCAGCAGTCCTGGGGGGGGGACTAGCGGTCAAGAGACCCAGTACTTC.

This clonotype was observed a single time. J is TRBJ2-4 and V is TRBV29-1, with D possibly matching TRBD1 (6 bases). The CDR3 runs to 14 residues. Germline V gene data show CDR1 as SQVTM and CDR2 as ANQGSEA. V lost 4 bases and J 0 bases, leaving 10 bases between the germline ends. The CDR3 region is CSVGSGEAKNIQYF. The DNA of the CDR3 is TGCAGCGTTGGCTCAGGGGAAGCCAAAAACATTCAGTACTTC.

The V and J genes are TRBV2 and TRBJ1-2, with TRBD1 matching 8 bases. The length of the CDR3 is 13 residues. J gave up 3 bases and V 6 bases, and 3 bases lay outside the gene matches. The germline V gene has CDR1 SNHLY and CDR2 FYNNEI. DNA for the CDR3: TGTGCCAGCAGACCACAGGGGGACTATGGCTACACCTTC. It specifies CASRPQGDYGYTF.

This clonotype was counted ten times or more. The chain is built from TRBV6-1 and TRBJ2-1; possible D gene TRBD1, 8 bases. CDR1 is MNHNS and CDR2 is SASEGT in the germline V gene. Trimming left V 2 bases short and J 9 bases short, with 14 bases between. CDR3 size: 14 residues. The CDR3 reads CASSELTGEGEQFF. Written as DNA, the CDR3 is TGTGCCAGCAGTGAATTGACAGGGGAGGGTGAGCAGTTCTTC.

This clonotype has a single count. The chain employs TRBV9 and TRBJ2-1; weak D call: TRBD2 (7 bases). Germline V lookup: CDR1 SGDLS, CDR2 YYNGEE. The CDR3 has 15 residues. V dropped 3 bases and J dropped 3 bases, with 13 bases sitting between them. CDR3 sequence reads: CASSARGGVYNEQFF. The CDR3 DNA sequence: TGTGCCAGCAGCGCTCGAGGGGGGGTCTACAATGAGCAGTTCTTC.

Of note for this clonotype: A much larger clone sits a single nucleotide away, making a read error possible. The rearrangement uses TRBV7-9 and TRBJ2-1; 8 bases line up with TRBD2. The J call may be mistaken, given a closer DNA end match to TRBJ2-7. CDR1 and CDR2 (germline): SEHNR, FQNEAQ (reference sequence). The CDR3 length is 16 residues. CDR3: CASSPLSGSSYNEQYF. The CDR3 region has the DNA TGTGCCAGCAGTCCTCTCAGCGGGAGCTCCTACAATGAGCAGTACTTC.

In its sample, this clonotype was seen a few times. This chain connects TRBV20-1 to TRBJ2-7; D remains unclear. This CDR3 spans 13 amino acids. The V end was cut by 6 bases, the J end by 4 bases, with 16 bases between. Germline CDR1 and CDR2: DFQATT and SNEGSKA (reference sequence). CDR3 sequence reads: CSATDEKAYEQYF. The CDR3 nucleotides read TGCAGTGCAACGGACGAGAAGGCTTACGAGCAGTACTTC.

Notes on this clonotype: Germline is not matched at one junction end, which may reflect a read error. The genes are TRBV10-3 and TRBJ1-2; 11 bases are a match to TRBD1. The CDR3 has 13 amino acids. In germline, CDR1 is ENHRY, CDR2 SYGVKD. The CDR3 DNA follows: TGTGCCATCCGGACAGGGGGCAACTATGGCTGCACCTTC. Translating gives CAIRTGGNYGCTF.